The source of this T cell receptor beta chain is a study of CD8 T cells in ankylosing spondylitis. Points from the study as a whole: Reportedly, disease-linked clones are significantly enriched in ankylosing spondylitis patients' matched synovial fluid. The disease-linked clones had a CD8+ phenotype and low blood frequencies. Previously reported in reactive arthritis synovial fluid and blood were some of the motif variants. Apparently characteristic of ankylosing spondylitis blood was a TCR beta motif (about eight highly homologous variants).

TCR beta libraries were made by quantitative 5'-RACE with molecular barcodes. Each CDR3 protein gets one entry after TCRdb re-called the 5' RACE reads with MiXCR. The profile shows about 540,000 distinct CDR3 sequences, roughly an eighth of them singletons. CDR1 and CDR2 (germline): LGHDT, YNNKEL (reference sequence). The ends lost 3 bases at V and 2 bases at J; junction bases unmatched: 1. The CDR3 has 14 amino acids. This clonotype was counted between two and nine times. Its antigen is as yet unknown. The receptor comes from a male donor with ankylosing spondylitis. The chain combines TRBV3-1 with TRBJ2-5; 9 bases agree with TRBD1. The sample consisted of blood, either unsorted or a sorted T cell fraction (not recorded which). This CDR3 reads CASSQGQGQETQYF. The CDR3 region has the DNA TGTGCCAGCAGCCAGGGACAGGGACAAGAGACCCAGTACTTC.